Listed here are 17 T cell receptor beta chains from one sample, sequenced in a study of control samples from healthy donors and cancer patients. Clones were sequenced by immunoSEQ multiplex PCR, and TCRdb holds only the in-frame ones, with some missing. Here the sample spans about 110,000 clones, 85% to 90% being singletons. Sequenced sample: PBMCs. The receptor source for this set is an older woman with lung cancer.

This chain links TRBV7-2 with TRBJ1-2; D perhaps matches TRBD1 (5 bases). CDR1 and CDR2 from the germline V gene are SGHTA and FQGNSA. V was pared by 5 bases and J by 7 bases, with 20 bases between. The CDR3 length is 15 residues. The CDR3 protein is CASSQQEGTPSGYTF. The CDR3 bases are TGTGCCAGCAGCCAACAGGAAGGGACCCCCTCTGGCTACACCTTC.

The chain recombines TRBV30 with TRBJ1-4; a weak D match, TRBD1 (5 bases). The CDR3 extends over 14 amino acids. V shed 2 bases and J shed 7 bases, with 14 bases lying between them. Per germline, CDR1 GTSNPN and CDR2 SVGIG (reference sequence). CDR3 amino acids: CAWSWDRAAEKLFF. CDR3 DNA sequence: TGTGCCTGGAGTTGGGACCGGGCGGCTGAAAAACTGTTTTTT.

This clone has only one observation. The chain recombines TRBV19 with TRBJ1-2; 7 nucleotides align to TRBD1. Looked up from germline, CDR1 is LNHDA and CDR2 is SQIVND (reference sequence). V was pared by 5 bases and J by 1 base, with 1 base of the junction left unmatched. The CDR3 spans 13 residues. CDR3 residues: CASSPGGNYGYTF. For the CDR3, the DNA is TGTGCCAGTAGTCCAGGGGGTAACTATGGCTACACCTTC.

This clone showed up just a few times. The rearrangement joins TRBV6-1 to TRBJ1-4; D remains unclear. V dropped 2 bases and J dropped 2 bases, with 12 bases sitting between them. CDR1 and CDR2 from the germline V gene are MNHNS and SASEGT. CDR3 length: 16 amino acids. This CDR3 is CASSELAGLTNEKLFF. The CDR3 nucleotides read TGTGCCAGCAGTGAATTGGCAGGTCTTACTAATGAAAAACTGTTTTTT.

The rearrangement joins TRBV6-2 or TRBV6-3 to TRBJ1-1; D remains unclear. The CDR3 is 14 residues long. In germline, CDR1 is MNHEY, CDR2 SVGEGT. With 4 bases removed from V and 4 bases from J, the gap between germline ends came to 13 bases. CDR3 in DNA: TGTGCCAGCAGTTCGCATGGAGAAGGCACTGAAGCTTTCTTT. It translates to CASSSHGEGTEAFF.

The chain carries TRBV10-3 and TRBJ1-2; the match to TRBD1 covers 8 bases. Germline V gene lookup returns CDR1 ENHRY and CDR2 SYGVKD. With 4 bases clipped from V and 4 bases from J, the junction kept 5 bases outside the gene matches. The CDR3 loop spans 14 amino acids. CDR3 loop: CAISAWTGSYGYTF. The CDR3 nucleotides are TGTGCCATCAGTGCCTGGACAGGGAGCTATGGCTACACCTTC.

As concerns this clone: Compared with germline, one end of the junction differs, possibly owing to a read error. The chain has TRBV5-8 and TRBJ1-3; tentative D call: TRBD1 (5 bases). The CDR3 has 14 amino acids. Germline values: CDR1 SGHTS, CDR2 YDEGEE. The CDR3 here is CANSLRQIGNTIYF. The CDR3 nucleotides read TGTGCCAACAGCTTGCGACAGATCGGAAACACCATATATTTT.

This sequence joins TRBV28 and TRBJ2-4; the D is unclear. With 5 bases removed from V and 4 bases from J, the gap between germline ends came to 12 bases. The CDR3 has 14 residues. Germline V gene lookup returns CDR1 MDHEN and CDR2 SYDVKM. CDR3 loop: CASSQEGVKNIQYF. CDR3 bases: TGTGCCAGCAGTCAAGAAGGCGTTAAAAACATTCAGTACTTC.

For the CDR3, the DNA is TGTGCCAGCAGCTTTAGCAGCCTTATTGATGAAAAACTGTTTTTT. This gives the protein CASSFSSLIDEKLFF. V usage is TRBV7-9 and J usage is TRBJ1-4, with D hard to call. Germline V lookup: CDR1 SEHNR, CDR2 FQNEAQ (reference sequence). This CDR3 spans 15 amino acids. The V end was cut by 3 bases, the J end by 6 bases, with 14 bases between.

This clone has only one observation. V gene TRBV4-1 combines with J gene TRBJ1-2; a possible D gene is TRBD1 (5 bases). The V end lost 1 base, the J end lost 2 bases, and 11 bases lay between the germline ends. The CDR3 consists of 15 residues. Germline V lookup: CDR1 MGHRA, CDR2 YSYEKL. This chain's CDR3 is CASSQGRTINYGYTF. Written as DNA, the CDR3 is TGCGCCAGCAGCCAAGGGAGGACAATCAACTATGGCTACACCTTC.

This rearrangement joins TRBV5-6 to TRBJ2-2; 16 bases fit TRBD2. Looked up from germline, CDR1 is SGHDT and CDR2 is YYEEEE. V shed 3 bases, J shed 6 bases, and the junction held 2 bases outside the gene matches. The CDR3 runs 16 residues. The CDR3 region has the DNA TGTGCCAGCAGCTGGGGGACTAGCGGGAGGGCCGGGGAGCTGTTTTTT. Protein sequence: CASSWGTSGRAGELFF.

V gene TRBV10-3 combines with J gene TRBJ1-1, with 10 nucleotides matching TRBD1. With V trimmed by 7 bases and J by 4 bases, 6 bases remained unmatched. This CDR3 is 14 amino acids long. Germline V gene lookup returns CDR1 ENHRY and CDR2 SYGVKD. CDR3: CAITTGQGSTEAFF. The CDR3 nucleotides read TGTGCCATCACCACGGGACAGGGGAGCACTGAAGCTTTCTTT.

On this clone itself: An end of the junction does not agree with germline; a read error may underlie this. The chain uses TRBV6-1 and TRBJ2-3; D possibly matches TRBD1 or TRBD2 (6 bases each). The CDR3 length is 15 residues. From germline, CDR1 is MNHNS and CDR2 SASEGT. CDR3 in amino acids: CASREGGGLTDTQYF. Written as DNA, the CDR3 is TGTGCCAGCAGGGAAGGTGGGGGGCTTACAGATACGCAGTATTTT.

The rearrangement joins TRBV9 to TRBJ2-7; 9 positions agree with TRBD2. The length of the CDR3 is 16 residues. Germline CDR1 and CDR2: SGDLS and YYNGEE. Trimming cost V 2 bases and J 0 bases; bases outside gene matches: 6. CDR3 sequence (DNA): TGTGCCAGCAGCGTGCAAGCGGGGGGTAGCTCCTACGAGCAGTACTTC. It translates to CASSVQAGGSSYEQYF.

The rearrangement links TRBV3-1 (or the pseudogene TRBV3-2) to TRBJ1-2, with D uncertain. CDR3 length: 15 amino acids. V lost 1 base, J lost 4 bases, and 13 bases lay in between. Germline CDR1 reads LGHDT; CDR2 reads YNNKEL (reference sequence). CDR3 in DNA: TGTGCCAGCAGCCAAGCCGCCCTGATACCCTATGGCTACACCTTC. Residues: CASSQAALIPYGYTF.

The chain combines TRBV3-1 (or the pseudogene TRBV3-2) with TRBJ1-1; no clear D. Germline values: CDR1 LGHDT, CDR2 YNNKEL (reference sequence). The CDR3 contains 14 residues. Trimming took 1 base from V and 6 from J, leaving 12 bases between them. For the CDR3, the DNA is TGTGCCAGCAGCCAAGGGACGGCCGTAGCTGAAGCTTTCTTT. Translating it yields CASSQGTAVAEAFF.

This clone was observed a few times. The chain employs TRBV29-1 and TRBJ2-7, with 11 nucleotides matching TRBD1. The CDR3 runs 13 residues. The V gene's germline CDR1 is SQVTM and CDR2 ANQGSEA. J was trimmed by 11 bases and V by 5 bases; bases with no gene match: 11. The CDR3 loop reads CSVSTSGQGAKYF. CDR3 nucleotides: TGCAGCGTTTCCACCTCCGGACAGGGGGCGAAGTACTTC.